This T cell receptor beta chain was sequenced during a study of T-cell memory formation after mild COVID-19. As concerns this clonotype: Its antigen remains unknown.

MiXCR, applied by TCRdb to the 5' RACE reads, yields one record per CDR3 protein. The sample holds hundreds of thousands of distinct CDR3 sequences, about 15% seen once. Study-level findings and limits: A subset of responding clones appeared in pre-infection memory, suggesting cross-reactive memory joined.

V gave up 0 bases and J gave up 1 base; unmatched junction bases: 6. This CDR3 spans 17 amino acids. In germline, CDR1 is DFQATT, CDR2 SNEGSKA (reference sequence). J is TRBJ2-1 and V is TRBV20-1, with 10 bases lining up with TRBD2. This TCR came from a young man who had mild COVID-19 (a few samples of this study predate the infection). Cell type and time point are not known. Sequenced sample: PBMCs or a T cell subset sorted from them (not recorded which). CDR3 sequence reads: CSARDSGGQVSYNEQFF. The CDR3 DNA follows: TGCAGTGCTAGAGATAGCGGGGGGCAGGTTTCCTACAATGAGCAGTTCTTC.